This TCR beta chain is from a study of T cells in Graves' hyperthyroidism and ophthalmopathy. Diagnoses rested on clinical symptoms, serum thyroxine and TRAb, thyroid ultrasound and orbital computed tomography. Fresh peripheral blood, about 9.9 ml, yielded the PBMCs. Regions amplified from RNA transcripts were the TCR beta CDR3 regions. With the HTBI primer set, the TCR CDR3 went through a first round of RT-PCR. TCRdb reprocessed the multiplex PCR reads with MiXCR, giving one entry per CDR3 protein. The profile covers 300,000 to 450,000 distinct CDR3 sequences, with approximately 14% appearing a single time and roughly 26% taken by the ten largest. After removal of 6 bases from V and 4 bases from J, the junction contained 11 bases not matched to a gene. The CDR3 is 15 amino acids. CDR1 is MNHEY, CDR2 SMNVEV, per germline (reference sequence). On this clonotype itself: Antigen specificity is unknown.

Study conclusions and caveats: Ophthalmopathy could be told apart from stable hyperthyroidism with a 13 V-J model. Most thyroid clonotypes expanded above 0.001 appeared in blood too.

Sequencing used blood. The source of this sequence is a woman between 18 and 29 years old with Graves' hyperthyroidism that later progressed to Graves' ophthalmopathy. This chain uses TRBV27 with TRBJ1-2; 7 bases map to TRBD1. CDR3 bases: TGTGCCAGCAGCCCTAACAGGGGCGGGAGCTATGGCTACACCTTC. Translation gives CASSPNRGGSYGYTF.